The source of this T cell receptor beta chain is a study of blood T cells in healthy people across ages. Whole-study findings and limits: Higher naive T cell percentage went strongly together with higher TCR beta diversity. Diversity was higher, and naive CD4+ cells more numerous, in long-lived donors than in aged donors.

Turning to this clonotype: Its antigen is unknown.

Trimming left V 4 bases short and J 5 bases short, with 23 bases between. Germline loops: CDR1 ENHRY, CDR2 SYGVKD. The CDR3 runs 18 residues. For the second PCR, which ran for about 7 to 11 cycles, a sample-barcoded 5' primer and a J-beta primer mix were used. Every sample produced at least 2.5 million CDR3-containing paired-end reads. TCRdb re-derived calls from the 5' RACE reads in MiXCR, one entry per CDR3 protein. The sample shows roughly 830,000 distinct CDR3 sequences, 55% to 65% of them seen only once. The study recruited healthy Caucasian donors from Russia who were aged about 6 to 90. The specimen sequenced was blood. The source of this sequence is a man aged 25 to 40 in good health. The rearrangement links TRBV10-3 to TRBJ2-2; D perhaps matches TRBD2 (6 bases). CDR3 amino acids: CAISVTSGLAGSTGELFF. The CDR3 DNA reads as TGTGCCATCAGTGTCACCTCGGGACTCGCTGGGTCAACCGGGGAGCTGTTTTTT.